These 27 T cell receptor beta chains were sequenced from one sample in a study of OX40 agonist ivuxolimab in advanced cancers. Here immunoSEQ multiplex PCR was the method, and the copy in TCRdb shows in-frame clones only, minus some. The data show approximately 74,000 clones, with about 90% seen just once and about 1.8% held by the top ten. This material consisted of CD4+ or CD8+ T cells sorted from blood, taken in a trial of the OX40 agonist ivuxolimab. The receptors were gathered from an adult with an advanced solid tumor such as melanoma, head and neck, liver or kidney cancer.

This chain uses TRBV27 with TRBJ2-7; possible D gene TRBD1, 5 bases. The CDR3 runs 14 residues. The V end was cut by 8 bases, the J end by 3 bases, with 17 bases between. CDR1 and CDR2 from the germline V gene are MNHEY and SMNVEV (reference sequence). The CDR3 bases are TGTGCCAGCCGCCCGCAGGGCCTGGGCTACGAGCAGTACTTC. Residues: CASRPQGLGYEQYF.

This clone has only one observation. The chain is built from TRBV7-9 and TRBJ1-2; maybe TRBD1 (6 bases). The V and J ends lost 7 bases and 3 bases respectively, with 24 bases between them. The germline CDR1 and CDR2 sequences are SEHNR and FQNEAQ (reference sequence). The CDR3 totals 17 residues. This CDR3 reads CASTKGSGGGPYYGYTF. CDR3 bases: TGTGCCAGCACCAAGGGTTCCGGCGGGGGGCCGTACTATGGCTACACCTTC.

This chain joins TRBV30 and TRBJ2-5; no clear D. Deletions cut 2 bases from V and 2 bases from J, with 6 bases between. CDR1 and CDR2 from the germline V gene are GTSNPN and SVGIG (reference sequence). The CDR3 spans 12 residues. The CDR3 nucleotides are TGTGCCTGGAGTCCCCGACAAGAGACCCAGTACTTC. Amino acid sequence: CAWSPRQETQYF.

The CDR3 DNA reads TGTGCCAGCCAACTAGCGGGAGGCCCCGGGGAGCTGTTTTTT. Translation gives CASQLAGGPGELFF. This sequence joins TRBV28 and TRBJ2-2, with 12 bases identical to TRBD2. This CDR3 region has 14 residues. V was pared by 8 bases and J by 6 bases, with 4 bases of the junction left unmatched. CDR1 is MDHEN and CDR2 is SYDVKM in the germline V gene.

V and J are TRBV28 and TRBJ2-5; D gene uncertain. Trimming removed 3 bases from V and 2 bases from J, with 13 bases in between. CDR3 length: 15 amino acids. Germline V gene sequence: CDR1 MDHEN, CDR2 SYDVKM. The CDR3 DNA reads TGTGCCAGCAGTTTCTCAGGTGACTTACAAGAGACCCAGTACTTC. Its translation: CASSFSGDLQETQYF.

The V gene is TRBV4-1, the J gene TRBJ1-1; D unresolved. The CDR3 is made up of 14 amino acids. V dropped 2 bases and J dropped 8 bases, with 15 bases sitting between them. Per the germline V gene, CDR1 is MGHRA and CDR2 is YSYEKL. The CDR3 nucleotides are TGCGCCAGCAGCCAAACTCGGGCCTCCCACGAAGCTTTCTTT. Its translation: CASSQTRASHEAFF.

The gene calls are TRBV5-6 and TRBJ1-1; no clear D. The germline gives CDR1 SGHDT, CDR2 YYEEEE. V lost 10 bases, J lost 1 base, and 23 bases lay in between. This CDR3 is 16 amino acids long. The DNA of the CDR3 is TGTGCCTGTCCGGTTAGTCGTCGAGGCAAGAACACTGAAGCTTTCTTT. Its translation: CACPVSRRGKNTEAFF.

The J gene is TRBJ1-1, the V gene TRBV9; possibly TRBD1 for D (6 bases). Germline CDR1 is SGDLS and CDR2 is YYNGEE. The CDR3 has 13 residues. Trimming took off 3 bases at V and 8 bases at J, with 14 bases between the two ends. Here the CDR3 reads CASSEQGFGEAFF. The CDR3 DNA follows: TGTGCCAGCAGCGAGCAGGGGTTTGGCGAAGCTTTCTTT. Based on the CDR3 plus reference TRBV9 and TRBJ1-1, the full variable domain is DSGVTQTPKHLITATGQRVTLRCSPRSGDLSVYWYQQSLDQGLQFLIQYYNGEERAKGNILERFSAQQFPDLHSELNLSSLELGDSALYFCASSEQGFGEAFFGQGTRLTVV.

The chain has TRBV5-6 and TRBJ2-5; 9 bases are shared with TRBD2. Trimming took 4 bases from V and 3 from J; bases not matched to a gene: 13. This CDR3 has 17 residues. Per germline, CDR1 SGHDT and CDR2 YYEEEE. In DNA, the CDR3 is TGTGCCAGCAGCCAATTCGGGTTGACTAGCGGCGAAGAGACCCAGTACTTC. This gives the protein CASSQFGLTSGEETQYF.

The chain combines TRBV25-1 with TRBJ1-3; D remains ambiguous. Germline V gene sequence: CDR1 MGHDK, CDR2 SYGVNS. V was pared by 7 bases and J by 0 bases, with 19 bases between. The CDR3 contains 17 residues. This chain's CDR3 is CASTDAVGYSSGNTIYF. DNA for the CDR3: TGTGCCAGCACCGACGCCGTTGGGTACTCCTCTGGAAACACCATATATTTT.

The chain uses TRBV28 and TRBJ2-7; TRBD1 matches 9 bases. Germline CDR1 MDHEN, CDR2 SYDVKM. The CDR3 covers 13 residues. The V gene end was trimmed by 9 bases and the J gene end by 6 bases; junction bases not matched to a gene: 9. The CDR3 region has the DNA TGTGCCAGTTTACAGGGGGCGAAGGGCGAGCAGTACTTC. Protein sequence: CASLQGAKGEQYF.

V and J are TRBV5-1 and TRBJ2-6; D gene unclear. The CDR3 extends over 15 amino acids. Germline lookup yields CDR1 SGHRS and CDR2 YFSETQ. Trimming pared 1 base from V and 0 bases from J, leaving 5 bases between. CDR3 nucleotides: TGCGCCAGCAGCTTGTATGGCTCTGGGGCCAACGTCCTGACTTTC. It codes for CASSLYGSGANVLTF.

The V call is TRBV28, the J call TRBJ2-6; possible D gene TRBD2, 5 bases. V lost 5 bases, J lost 0 bases, and 17 bases lay in between. The CDR3 covers 18 residues. The germline gives CDR1 MDHEN, CDR2 SYDVKM. The CDR3 DNA sequence: TGTGCCAGCAGTCCCCGAGGAGGATCCTACTCTGGGGCCAACGTCCTGACTTTC. Protein sequence: CASSPRGGSYSGANVLTF.

The J gene is TRBJ2-5, the V gene TRBV6-6, with D maybe TRBD1 (7 bases). Trimming left V 2 bases short and J 14 bases short, with 18 bases between. This CDR3 has 13 residues. In germline, CDR1 is MNHNY, CDR2 SVGAGI (reference sequence). The CDR3 reads CASSYRDSGLSYF. CDR3 bases: TGTGCCAGCAGTTACCGGGACAGCGGACTATCTTACTTC.

This chain joins TRBV11-3 and TRBJ2-2, with a weak D call TRBD2 (6 bases). The CDR3 sequence is 14 residues long. CDR1 is SGHNT and CDR2 is YENEEA in the germline V gene. V lost 3 bases, J lost 4 bases, and 9 bases lay in between. The DNA for the CDR3 is TGTGCCAGCAGCTTGCGGGGCCTCACCGGGGAGCTGTTTTTT. Its protein product is CASSLRGLTGELFF.

The genes are TRBV30 and TRBJ2-1, with 8 nucleotides matching TRBD1. Trimming removed 7 bases from V and 1 base from J; junction bases left unmatched: 3. CDR3 size: 13 residues. Looked up from germline, CDR1 is GTSNPN and CDR2 is SVGIG (reference sequence). The CDR3 region is CASNRGSYNEQFF. CDR3 sequence (DNA): TGTGCCTCGAACAGGGGGTCCTACAATGAGCAGTTCTTC.

The chain combines TRBV10-3 with TRBJ2-3, with 11 bases fitting TRBD2. Trimming at V came to 0 bases and at J to 6 bases, leaving 8 bases not matched to a gene. The CDR3 runs to 17 residues. Germline V gives CDR1 ENHRY, CDR2 SYGVKD. The CDR3 DNA follows: TGTGCCATCAGTGAGTCGCGTCTAGCGGGAGGAGGGGATACGCAGTATTTT. Protein product: CAISESRLAGGGDTQYF.

This rearrangement joins TRBV9 to TRBJ2-4, with D maybe TRBD1 (6 bases). V was cut by 2 bases and J by 1 base, with 13 bases left in between. This CDR3 is built from 16 residues. Germline loops: CDR1 SGDLS, CDR2 YYNGEE. CDR3 in amino acids: CASSVTQGMAKNIQYF. CDR3 nucleotides: TGTGCCAGCAGCGTGACACAGGGTATGGCCAAAAACATTCAGTACTTC. Full variable domain (remainder filled in from reference TRBV9 and TRBJ2-4): DSGVTQTPKHLITATGQRVTLRCSPRSGDLSVYWYQQSLDQGLQFLIQYYNGEERAKGNILERFSAQQFPDLHSELNLSSLELGDSALYFCASSVTQGMAKNIQYFGAGTRLSVL.

The V call is TRBV30, the J call TRBJ2-7, with D maybe TRBD1 (5 bases). V gave up 0 bases and J gave up 0 bases, with 15 bases separating them. Germline CDR1 is GTSNPN and CDR2 is SVGIG (reference sequence). There are 16 residues in the CDR3. The CDR3 region has the DNA TGTGCCTGGAGTGTACCAAGACAGTCCAGCTCCTACGAGCAGTACTTC. Amino acid sequence: CAWSVPRQSSSYEQYF.

The CDR3 DNA reads TGTGCCAGCACCCTAAGAGGGGGGAACATTCAGTACTTC. Its translation: CASTLRGGNIQYF. This rearrangement joins TRBV11-3 to TRBJ2-4; tentatively, D is TRBD1 or TRBD2 (6 bases each). There are 13 residues in the CDR3. Germline CDR1 is SGHNT and CDR2 is YENEEA. V gave up 7 bases and J gave up 7 bases, with 14 bases separating them.

The chain uses TRBV21-1 and TRBJ1-1. TRBV21-1 is recorded as a pseudogene. The CDR3 loop spans 15 amino acids. CDR3 amino acids: CASSKESLSVTEAFF. DNA for the CDR3: TGTGCCAGCAGCAAAGAGTCCCTTAGCGTGACTGAAGCTTTCTTT.

This clone turned up a few times. Germline and junction disagree at one end, which may indicate a read error. The chain carries TRBV7-8 and TRBJ2-4, with 8 bases that match TRBD2. The CDR3 has 13 residues. Germline V gene data show CDR1 as SGHVS and CDR2 as FQNEAQ. The CDR3: CASSSSATSAQNF. The CDR3 nucleotides are TGTGCCAGCAGCTCCTCCGCGACTAGCGCACAAAACTTC.

The V gene is TRBV11-3, the J gene TRBJ2-7; D may be TRBD1 (6 bases). CDR3 length: 15 amino acids. V lost 5 bases and J 3 bases, leaving 17 bases between the germline ends. CDR1 SGHNT and CDR2 YENEEA come from the germline V gene. In DNA form, the CDR3 reads TGTGCCAGCAGCAGCAGGGGAGTAGGTGGCTACGAGCAGTACTTC. The encoded protein is CASSSRGVGGYEQYF.

This clone has only a few counts. The rearrangement joins TRBV27 to TRBJ1-6; no firm D call. The CDR3 extends over 13 amino acids. CDR1 is MNHEY, CDR2 SMNVEV, per germline (reference sequence). V lost 5 bases, J lost 13 bases, and 15 bases lay in between. The CDR3 bases are TGTGCCAGCAGTCCCCTCGAGGGTCTCCCCCTCCACTTT. It encodes CASSPLEGLPLHF.

The chain employs TRBV9 and TRBJ2-5; D might be TRBD2 (6 bases). Between the trimmed V and J ends, which lost 0 bases and 0 bases, there was a span of 18 bases. The CDR3 sequence is 18 residues long. Germline-derived CDR1 and CDR2 are SGDLS and YYNGEE. CDR3 sequence: CASSVGPPGRGDQETQYF. The DNA for the CDR3 is TGTGCCAGCAGCGTAGGACCCCCTGGGCGGGGTGACCAAGAGACCCAGTACTTC. The full variable domain, completed using reference TRBV9 and TRBJ2-5, is DSGVTQTPKHLITATGQRVTLRCSPRSGDLSVYWYQQSLDQGLQFLIQYYNGEERAKGNILERFSAQQFPDLHSELNLSSLELGDSALYFCASSVGPPGRGDQETQYFGPGTRLLVL.

This chain joins TRBV6-1 and TRBJ2-7; 8 nucleotides line up with TRBD2. CDR3 size: 15 residues. Germline trimming cut 3 bases from V and 0 bases from J; bases unmatched to any gene: 4. The germline V gene has CDR1 MNHNS and CDR2 SASEGT. Written as DNA, the CDR3 is TGTGCCAGCAGTGAGACTAGCGCCGTCTCCTACGAGCAGTACTTC. Encoded protein: CASSETSAVSYEQYF.

The rearrangement uses TRBV5-1 and TRBJ2-7; TRBD1 matches at 7 bases. Germline loops: CDR1 SGHRS, CDR2 YFSETQ. V was clipped by 4 bases and J by 8 bases; unmatched bases: 6. The CDR3 length is 12 residues. The CDR3 bases are TGCGCCAGCAGCCGGACAGGCCCTAAGCAGTACTTC. It translates to CASSRTGPKQYF.